This note documents a single T cell receptor beta chain sequence. The data were obtained in a study of T cells in Graves' hyperthyroidism and ophthalmopathy. Researchers took RNA transcripts and amplified the TCR beta CDR3 regions from them. Initially, a first-round RT-PCR of the TCR CDR3 employed the HTBI primer set. TCRdb analysed the multiplex PCR reads with MiXCR anew, one entry per CDR3 protein. Here the sample spans a few hundred thousand distinct CDR3 sequences, 12% to 15% being singletons. V was shortened by 6 bases and J by 7 bases, with 19 bases between the two germline ends. The CDR3 has 14 residues. Germline values: CDR1 DFQATT, CDR2 SNEGSKA (reference sequence). Stable disease denoted Graves' hyperthyroidism without ophthalmopathy progression within 18 months. Clinical symptoms, serum thyroxine and TRAb, thyroid ultrasound and orbital computed tomography together formed the diagnostic basis.

Sequencing was carried out using blood. This clonotype was sampled from a woman aged 40 to 55 with Graves' hyperthyroidism. The chain links TRBV20-1 to TRBJ2-1; D is perhaps TRBD2 (5 bases). CDR3 region: CSAQESRVGNEQFF. The CDR3 region has the DNA TGCAGTGCCCAGGAGTCGAGGGTTGGGAATGAGCAGTTCTTC.